The clone carrying this T cell receptor beta chain was seen many times. These data belong to a study of CD8 T cells in ankylosing spondylitis. TCRdb processed the 5' RACE reads anew with MiXCR; each CDR3 protein has one entry. The table has 200,000 to 250,000 distinct CDR3 sequences, over 9.5% seen once; the top ten hold roughly 2.5%. The sequence was obtained from a male donor with ankylosing spondylitis or in good health (not recorded which). The sequenced material came from blood, either unsorted or a sorted T cell fraction (not recorded which).

CDR3 amino acids: CASSLLAGGSSGELFF. In nucleotides, the CDR3 is TGTGCCAGCAGTCTCCTAGCGGGAGGCTCATCGGGGGAGCTGTTTTTT. J is TRBJ2-2 and V is TRBV27; TRBD2 matches at 11 bases. The CDR3 sequence is 16 residues long. V dropped 5 bases and J dropped 8; count of bases not matched to a gene: 10. Germline V gene data show CDR1 as MNHEY and CDR2 as SMNVEV (reference sequence).